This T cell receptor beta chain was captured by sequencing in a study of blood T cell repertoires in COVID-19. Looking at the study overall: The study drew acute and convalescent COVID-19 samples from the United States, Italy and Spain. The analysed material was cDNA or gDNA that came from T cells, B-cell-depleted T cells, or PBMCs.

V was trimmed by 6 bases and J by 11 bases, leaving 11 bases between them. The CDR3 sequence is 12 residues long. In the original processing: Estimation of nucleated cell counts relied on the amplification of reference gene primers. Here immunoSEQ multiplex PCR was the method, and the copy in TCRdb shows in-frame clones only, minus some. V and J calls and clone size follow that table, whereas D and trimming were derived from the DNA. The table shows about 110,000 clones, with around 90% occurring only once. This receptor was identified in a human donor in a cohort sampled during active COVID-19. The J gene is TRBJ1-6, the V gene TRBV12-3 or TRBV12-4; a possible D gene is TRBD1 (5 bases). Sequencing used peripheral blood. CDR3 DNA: TGTGCCAGCAGGTCTTCCAGGGCACCCCTCCACTTT. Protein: CASRSSRAPLHF.